This section outlines one TCR beta chain sequence together with its context. What it binds is unknown. The CDR3 has 14 residues. The germline V and J ends were trimmed by 5 bases and 2 bases, with 12 bases remaining between them. Germline CDR1 reads MDHEN; CDR2 reads SYDVKM. Method: immunoSEQ multiplex PCR; TCRdb's copy keeps in-frame clones and lacks some. This sample has tens of thousands of clones, with about 86% found just once. This sample is part of a study of OX40 agonist ivuxolimab in advanced cancers. Overall study: Ivuxolimab is an agonistic anti-OX40 (CD134) antibody, and patients were treated with it. 30% to 40% of patients had received prior checkpoint inhibitor therapy. Study-wide results and caveats: In general, CD8+ T cells held more expanded clones than CD4+ did, on average.

The chain combines TRBV28 with TRBJ2-5, with D possibly TRBD1 on 5 matching bases. The source material was CD4+ or CD8+ T cells sorted from blood, sampled in a trial of the OX40 agonist ivuxolimab. This TCR was recovered from an adult with an advanced solid tumor such as melanoma, head and neck, liver or kidney cancer. The CDR3 loop is CASSPQGLQETQYF. The CDR3 DNA sequence: TGTGCCAGCAGTCCTCAGGGCCTTCAAGAGACCCAGTACTTC. Supplemented by reference TRBV28 and TRBJ2-5, the full variable domain reads DVKVTQSSRYLVKRTGEKVFLECVQDMDHENMFWYRQDPGLGLRLIYFSYDVKMKEKGDIPEGYSVSREKKERFSLILESASTNQTSMYLCASSPQGLQETQYFGPGTRLLVL.